Below, 28 T cell receptor beta chains from the same sample are listed, as sequenced in a study of blood T cell repertoires in COVID-19. Profiled with immunoSEQ multiplex PCR; TCRdb holds only in-frame clones, not every one. The sample lists roughly 290,000 clones; around 90% were seen once. The source material was PBMCs or T cells enriched from blood (not recorded which). These receptors were obtained from a woman between 35 and 50 years old who had recovered from COVID-19.

This clone came up once. This sequence joins TRBV2 and TRBJ2-7, with 8 bases that match TRBD1. The ends lost 6 bases at V and 0 bases at J; junction bases unmatched: 4. Germline CDR1 reads SNHLY; CDR2 reads FYNNEI. The CDR3 extends over 14 amino acids. The CDR3 DNA follows: TGTGCCAGCAGCGACAGGGGACACTCCTACGAGCAGTACTTC. This translates into CASSDRGHSYEQYF.

The chain has TRBV7-2 and TRBJ1-1, with 10 bases aligning to TRBD1. CDR1 is SGHTA and CDR2 is FQGNSA in the germline V gene. Unmatched junction bases numbered 13, after V lost 5 bases and J lost 7 bases. There are 16 residues in the CDR3. The CDR3 region has the DNA TGTGCCAGCAGCCCACACCCCGGGACAGGGGTTAGTGAAGCTTTCTTT. Its protein is CASSPHPGTGVSEAFF.

This clone was recorded once. The chain links TRBV28 to TRBJ2-4; TRBD2 matches 8 bases. J gave up 6 bases and V 8 bases, and 3 bases lay outside the gene matches. Looked up from germline, CDR1 is MDHEN and CDR2 is SYDVKM. The CDR3 length is 12 residues. CDR3 nucleotides: TGTGCCAGCCGGGAGGGAGGAAACATTCAGTACTTC. Its protein product is CASREGGNIQYF.

The chain combines TRBV6-4 with TRBJ2-3; a weak D match, TRBD2 (5 bases). V lost 3 bases, J lost 1 base, and 14 bases lay in between. The CDR3 contains 16 residues. CDR1 and CDR2 from the germline V gene are MRHNA and SNTAGT. CDR3 bases: TGTGCCAGCAGTGAGGGAGTCTCCAACCGCACAGATACGCAGTATTTT. It yields the protein CASSEGVSNRTDTQYF.

The rearrangement joins TRBV6-2 or TRBV6-3 to TRBJ2-1; D is possibly TRBD2 (6 bases). Germline V gives CDR1 MNHEY, CDR2 SVGEGT. The CDR3 covers 15 residues. V was shortened by 0 bases and J by 3 bases, with 9 bases between the two germline ends. CDR3 sequence (DNA): TGTGCCAGCAGTTACTCTAGCGGCTACTACAATGAGCAGTTCTTC. It codes for CASSYSSGYYNEQFF.

Written as DNA, the CDR3 is TGTGCCAGTAGTCCCTCGGGGTTGGCGCGGTATGGCTACACCTTC. Translation gives CASSPSGLARYGYTF. The J gene is TRBJ1-2, the V gene TRBV19; no clear D gene. The germline CDR1 and CDR2 sequences are LNHDA and SQIVND (reference sequence). Between the trimmed V and J ends, which lost 5 bases and 5 bases, there was a span of 18 bases. CDR3 length equals 15 residues.

This clone was observed once. J is TRBJ1-6 and V is TRBV6-5, with a weak D call TRBD1 (6 bases). The CDR3 spans 15 residues. V was shortened by 2 bases and J by 5 bases, with 10 bases between the two germline ends. Germline V gives CDR1 MNHEY, CDR2 SVGAGI. The CDR3 reads CASSYTTGHNSPLHF. The CDR3 DNA follows: TGTGCCAGCAGTTACACCACAGGGCATAATTCACCCCTCCACTTT.

The chain links TRBV7-9 to TRBJ2-1, with D possibly being TRBD2 (6 bases). The V end lost 2 bases, the J end lost 5 bases, and 16 bases lay between the germline ends. The CDR3 loop spans 16 amino acids. Germline V lookup: CDR1 SEHNR, CDR2 FQNEAQ (reference sequence). This chain's CDR3 is CASSLPRLALHNEQFF. The CDR3 DNA sequence: TGTGCCAGCAGCTTACCGAGGCTAGCGCTACACAATGAGCAGTTCTTC.

V usage is TRBV14 and J usage is TRBJ2-7; a weak D match, TRBD2 (7 bases). CDR1 is SGHDN, CDR2 FVKESK, per germline. The V and J ends lost 8 bases and 4 bases respectively, with 18 bases between them. This CDR3 spans 14 amino acids. The DNA of the CDR3 is TGTGCCAGCGCCCAAGGGGGGGTTGGATACGAGCAGTACTTC. Translation: CASAQGGVGYEQYF.

This clone was recorded only once. V gene TRBV7-2 combines with J gene TRBJ1-3; D not resolved. The germline V gene encodes CDR1 SGHTA and CDR2 FQGNSA. The ends were cut back, 2 bases at V and 1 base at J, with 9 bases in the middle. There are 15 residues in the CDR3. In DNA form, the CDR3 reads TGTGCCAGCAGCTTATCGGGGAAATCTGGAAACACCATATATTTT. Translating gives CASSLSGKSGNTIYF.

This clone was picked up a small number of times. CDR3 region: CATSRERDPTDTQYF. CDR3 bases: TGTGCCACCAGCAGAGAGCGGGACCCCACAGATACGCAGTATTTT. The chain recombines TRBV15 with TRBJ2-3, with D tentatively TRBD2 (6 bases). V was pared by 0 bases and J by 2 bases, with 9 bases between. Germline CDR1 is LNHNV and CDR2 is YYDKDF (reference sequence). The CDR3 is 15 residues long.

The J gene is TRBJ2-1, the V gene TRBV6-2 or TRBV6-3, with 8 positions matching TRBD2. Germline trimming cut 1 base from V and 10 bases from J; bases unmatched to any gene: 6. The CDR3 extends over 14 amino acids. Germline CDR1 is MNHEY and CDR2 is SVGEGT. The CDR3 is CASSYLREVMEQFF. CDR3 DNA: TGTGCCAGCAGTTACTTGCGGGAGGTTATGGAGCAGTTCTTC.

The chain is built from TRBV23-1 and TRBJ1-3, with a tentative D call TRBD1 (6 bases). TRBV23-1 is recorded as an ORF, its role being uncertain. CDR3 length: 16 residues. Trimming took 4 bases from V and 0 from J, leaving 13 bases between them. CDR3 nucleotides: TGCGCCAGCAGTCCGGTTACAGGGAGCTCTGGAAACACCATATATTTT. This sequence encodes CASSPVTGSSGNTIYF.

The rearrangement links TRBV9 to TRBJ1-6, with D possibly being TRBD1 (5 bases). V was pared by 3 bases and J by 6 bases, with 13 bases between. Germline CDR1 SGDLS, CDR2 YYNGEE. This CDR3 has 15 amino acids. In DNA, the CDR3 is TGTGCCAGCAGCGACACGACAGTCAGTAATTCACCCCTCCACTTT. Translating it yields CASSDTTVSNSPLHF. Full variable domain (missing parts from reference TRBV9 and TRBJ1-6): DSGVTQTPKHLITATGQRVTLRCSPRSGDLSVYWYQQSLDQGLQFLIQYYNGEERAKGNILERFSAQQFPDLHSELNLSSLELGDSALYFCASSDTTVSNSPLHFGNGTRLTVT.

The CDR3 spells CASSQSRDQPQHF. In DNA, the CDR3 is TGCGCCAGCAGCCAAAGCAGGGATCAGCCCCAGCATTTT. The V gene is TRBV4-1, the J gene TRBJ1-5; D possibly corresponds to TRBD1 (5 bases). V was trimmed by 2 bases and J by 5 bases, leaving 7 bases between them. Per the germline V gene, CDR1 is MGHRA and CDR2 is YSYEKL. There are 13 residues in the CDR3.

This chain's CDR3 is CAWTRGLNQPQHF. Here the CDR3 DNA reads TGTGCCTGGACCAGGGGGCTTAATCAGCCCCAGCATTTT. The rearrangement joins TRBV30 to TRBJ1-5; 8 bases agree with TRBD1. The CDR3 has 13 residues. CDR1 GTSNPN and CDR2 SVGIG come from the germline V gene (reference sequence). Trimming cost V 4 bases and J 4 bases; bases outside gene matches: 3.

This chain links TRBV5-6 with TRBJ2-6; 8 nucleotides agree with TRBD1. This CDR3 contains 16 residues. Losses at the gene ends were 4 bases for V and 1 base for J; bases not matched to a gene: 4. Germline loops: CDR1 SGHDT, CDR2 YYEEEE. The CDR3 loop is CASSLTGVSGANVLTF. CDR3 in DNA: TGTGCCAGCAGCCTGACAGGGGTTTCTGGGGCCAACGTCCTGACTTTC.

CDR3 sequence reads: CASSDGTSGRTQETQYF. CDR3 sequence (DNA): TGTGCCAGCAGTGACGGGACTAGCGGGAGGACTCAAGAGACCCAGTACTTC. This rearrangement joins TRBV25-1 to TRBJ2-5; 15 nucleotides align to TRBD2. Germline CDR1 reads MGHDK; CDR2 reads SYGVNS. This CDR3 has 17 residues. V shed 3 bases and J 2 bases; nucleotides not matched to a gene: 4.

This chain uses TRBV28 with TRBJ1-1; weak D call: TRBD1 (5 bases). The germline CDR1 and CDR2 sequences are MDHEN and SYDVKM. There are 15 residues in the CDR3. The germline V and J ends were trimmed by 4 bases and 1 base, with 13 bases remaining between them. CDR3 sequence reads: CASSSQGAPNTEAFF. The DNA of the CDR3 is TGTGCCAGCAGTTCTCAAGGGGCCCCGAACACTGAAGCTTTCTTT.

This chain uses TRBV24-1 with TRBJ2-2; 8 bases align to TRBD2. J gave up 3 bases and V 6 bases, and 8 bases lay outside the gene matches. The germline gives CDR1 KGHDR, CDR2 SFDVKD. The CDR3 spans 16 residues. The CDR3 DNA follows: TGTGCCACCAGTCGAGTAGCCGGGAGGGACACCGGGGAGCTGTTTTTT. Protein: CATSRVAGRDTGELFF.

J is TRBJ2-6 and V is TRBV7-6; 8 nucleotides agree with TRBD1. V trimming: 4 bases; J trimming: 0 bases; junction bases outside the gene matches: 5. CDR1 and CDR2 from the germline V gene are SGHVS and FNYEAQ. The CDR3 extends over 17 amino acids. The CDR3 spells CASSSGTGHSGANVLTF. CDR3 DNA: TGTGCCAGCAGCTCCGGGACAGGCCACTCTGGGGCCAACGTCCTGACTTTC.

The rearrangement links TRBV11-2 to TRBJ2-1; 9 bases match TRBD2. This CDR3 is built from 15 residues. V gave up 5 bases and J gave up 8 bases; unmatched junction bases: 10. CDR1 SGHAT and CDR2 FQNNGV come from the germline V gene. The DNA of the CDR3 is TGTGCCAGCAGCCCCGGACTAGCGCCTGGTCATGAGCAGTTCTTC. This sequence encodes CASSPGLAPGHEQFF.

The J gene is TRBJ2-5, the V gene TRBV5-1; D is perhaps TRBD2 (5 bases). Trimming took 2 bases from V and 5 from J, leaving 16 bases between them. The germline CDR1 and CDR2 sequences are SGHRS and YFSETQ. The CDR3 covers 15 residues. CDR3 loop: CASSFSNPREETQYF. The CDR3 region has the DNA TGCGCCAGCAGCTTCTCTAACCCTAGGGAGGAGACCCAGTACTTC.

The chain joins TRBV7-8 to TRBJ2-1; 10 nucleotides align to TRBD2. Germline V gene sequence: CDR1 SGHVS, CDR2 FQNEAQ. V trimming: 7 bases; J trimming: 5 bases; junction bases outside the gene matches: 8. The CDR3 runs to 15 residues. CDR3 protein: CASTMRTSGDNEQFF. The CDR3 DNA is TGTGCCAGCACCATGAGGACTAGCGGAGACAATGAGCAGTTCTTC.

This chain links TRBV18 with TRBJ1-2; D gene unclear. Per the germline V gene, CDR1 is KGHSH and CDR2 is LQKENI. With 2 bases removed from V and 0 bases from J, the gap between germline ends came to 7 bases. This CDR3 has 14 amino acids. CDR3 DNA sequence: TGTGCCAGCTCACCAACAGAAGCTAACTATGGCTACACCTTC. Protein sequence: CASSPTEANYGYTF. Variable domain in full (rest from reference TRBV18 and TRBJ1-2): NAGVMQNPRHLVRRRGQEARLRCSPMKGHSHVYWYRQLPEEGLKFMVYLQKENIIDESGMPKERFSAEFPKEGPSILRIQQVVRGDSAAYFCASSPTEANYGYTFGSGTRLTVV.

This chain links TRBV14 with TRBJ2-6, with 7 bases matching TRBD1. The CDR3 sequence is 17 residues long. Germline CDR1 and CDR2: SGHDN and FVKESK. V lost 3 bases and J lost 0; bases outside the gene matches: 5. The CDR3 DNA reads TGTGCCAGCAGCCAGAGGGACAGCTACTCTGGGGCCAACGTCCTGACTTTC. Residues: CASSQRDSYSGANVLTF.

This chain joins TRBV7-3 and TRBJ1-1, with a tentative D call TRBD1 (5 bases). Germline CDR1 is SGHTA and CDR2 is FQGTGA. The length of the CDR3 is 13 residues. The V end lost 11 bases, the J end lost 5 bases, and 18 bases lay between the germline ends. DNA of the CDR3: TGTGCCTCCAGCTCAAGTGGGGGGACTGAAGCTTTCTTT. Translated: CASSSSGGTEAFF.

The chain carries TRBV24-1 and TRBJ2-1; 10 bases match TRBD2. CDR3 size: 17 residues. Trimming removed 0 bases from V and 7 bases from J; junction bases left unmatched: 8. Germline CDR1 reads KGHDR; CDR2 reads SFDVKD. CDR3 nucleotide sequence: TGTGCCACCAGTGATTTGCCCCTAGCGGGAGTGAGTAATGAGCAGTTCTTC. The encoded protein is CATSDLPLAGVSNEQFF.